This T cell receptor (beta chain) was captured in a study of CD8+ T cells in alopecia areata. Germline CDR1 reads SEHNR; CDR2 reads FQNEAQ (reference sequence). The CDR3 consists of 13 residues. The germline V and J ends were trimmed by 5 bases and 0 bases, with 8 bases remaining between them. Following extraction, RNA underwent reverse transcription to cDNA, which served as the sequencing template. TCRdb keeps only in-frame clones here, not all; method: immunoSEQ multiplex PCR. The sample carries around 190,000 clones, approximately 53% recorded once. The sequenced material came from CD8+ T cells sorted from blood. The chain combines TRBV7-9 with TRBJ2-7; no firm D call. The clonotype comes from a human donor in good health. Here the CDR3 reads CASSRPYSYEQYF. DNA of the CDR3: TGTGCCAGCAGCCGACCCTACTCCTACGAGCAGTACTTC. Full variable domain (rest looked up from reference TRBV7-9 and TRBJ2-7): DTGVSQNPRHKITKRGQNVTFRCDPISEHNRLYWYRQTLGQGPEFLTYFQNEAQLEKSRLLSDRFSAERPKGSFSTLEIQRTEQGDSAMYLCASSRPYSYEQYFGPGTRLTVT.